This paragraph reports one TCR beta chain. No antigen is known for it. The sample originates from a study of shared clonotypes between healthy human individuals. About the study: Three plates were used per donor for CD4 naive, three for CD4 memory, two for CD8 naive and one for CD8 memory. The study's findings and limits: A few donors showed sharing of approximately 5% of naive CD4 clonotypes. When compared with the clonotypes that were shared by all four sorted-subset donors, the non-shared clonotypes turned out to have lower generation probabilities.

The assay was carried out at the deep level. Produced via immunoSEQ multiplex PCR; TCRdb's table is partial and in-frame only. The data show fewer than 850,000 clones, with about 92% seen just once and 34% held by the top ten. Trimming cost V 6 bases and J 2 bases; bases outside gene matches: 4. In germline, CDR1 is MNHEY, CDR2 SMNVEV (reference sequence). This CDR3 contains 15 residues. Sequencing was done on a sample of memory CD8+ T cells from PBMCs. The subset is: CD45RO+ cells pooled with CCR7-negative TemRA cells. This chain links TRBV27 with TRBJ2-2; 9 bases are shared with TRBD1. This clonotype originated in a man between 18 and 35 years old in good health. Some clones in this sample may be carry-over from other donors' samples. The CDR3 DNA reads TGTGCCAGCAGGCGGGACAGGGCCAACACCGGGGAGCTGTTTTTT. Translating gives CASRRDRANTGELFF.